A selection of T cell receptor beta chains follows, all from one sample in a study of blood T cell repertoires in COVID-19. TCRdb's copy holds only in-frame clones and misses some; the assay was immunoSEQ multiplex PCR. The sample includes 260,000 or so clones, roughly four fifths of them seen just once. Sample: peripheral blood. Receptors originate from a woman aged 70-85 years with acute or convalescent COVID-19. Each CDR3 is given with its conserved first and last residue. A D gene is named only where the DNA matches it firmly. Rows give clone size only sometimes, using once, few, many, or a class for an expanded clone.

.	12	TRBJ1-1	TRBV29-1	once	TGCAGCGTTACTACAGGGTCAACTGAAGCTTTCTTT	CSVTTGSTEAFF
.	15	TRBJ1-4	TRBV18	.	TGTGCCAGCTCAAACCAGGGGACAACTAATGAAAAACTGTTTTTT	CASSNQGTTNEKLFF
.	11	TRBJ2-4	TRBV19	.	TGTGCCAGTAGTATAGCAGACATTCAGTACTTC	CASSIADIQYF
TRBD2	18	TRBJ2-5	TRBV3-1/TRBV3-2	.	TGTGCCAGCAGCCAAGAGGGGGGGGGACCCTTTAGCTCCTCGACCCAGTACTTC	CASSQEGGGPFSSSTQYF
.	15	TRBJ1-6	TRBV7-9	.	TGTGCCAGCAGCTTAGGAGGTTATAGTAATTCACCCCTCCACTTT	CASSLGGYSNSPLHF
.	13	TRBJ1-1	TRBV6-5	.	TGTGCCAGCATCAATGATGGGGGGTCTGAAGCTTTCTTT	CASINDGGSEAFF
TRBD1	18	TRBJ2-6	TRBV9	.	TGTGCCAGCAGCCCTCACCCGGGACAGGGGGCTGGGGCCAACGTCCTGACTTTC	CASSPHPGQGAGANVLTF
TRBD1	15	TRBJ1-2	TRBV29-1	.	TGCAGCGCCCGAAGAGGACAGGGGGCCAACTATGGCTACACCTTC	CSARRGQGANYGYTF
TRBD2	15	TRBJ2-1	TRBV4-3	.	TGCGCCAGCAGCCAGGCTAGCGGGGGAGGAGGGGTGCAGTTCTTC	CASSQASGGGGVQFF
.	13	TRBJ2-7	TRBV18	.	TGTGCCAGCTCACCAGGGGCCGGCTACGAGCAGTACTTC	CASSPGAGYEQYF
TRBD1	13	TRBJ1-1	TRBV10-3	.	TGTGCCAGCTGGGGACAGGGGTCCACTGAAGCTTTCTTT	CASWGQGSTEAFF
TRBD2	14	TRBJ2-5	TRBV24-1	.	TGTGCCACCACCGATCGACTAGCCCCCGAGACCCAGTACTTC	CATTDRLAPETQYF